One TCR beta chain is described in this entry. TCRdb itself ran the 5' RACE reads through MiXCR, one entry per CDR3 protein. The sample has approximately 600,000 distinct CDR3 sequences, just over 7% seen once. The V segment lost 5 bases and the J segment 5 bases; nucleotides outside the gene matches: 13. The CDR3 loop spans 18 amino acids. Per the germline V gene, CDR1 is SGHAT and CDR2 is FQNNGV. This sample stems from a study of identical twins. These data are also associated with another study on yellow fever vaccine responses in identical twins.

The sample taken for sequencing was PBMCs. The chain couples TRBV11-2 to TRBJ2-3; 13 bases map to TRBD2. The TCR comes from a woman aged 18 to 35 in good health. Here the CDR3 reads CASSTRRTSGRYEDTQYF. CDR3 sequence (DNA): TGTGCCAGCAGCACCCGCCGGACTAGCGGGAGATACGAAGATACGCAGTATTTT. Full variable domain (remainder filled in from reference TRBV11-2 and TRBJ2-3): EAGVAQSPRYKIIEKRQSVAFWCNPISGHATLYWYQQILGQGPKLLIQFQNNGVVDDSQLPKDRFSAERLKGVDSTLKIQPAKLEDSAVYLCASSTRRTSGRYEDTQYFGPGTRLTVL.